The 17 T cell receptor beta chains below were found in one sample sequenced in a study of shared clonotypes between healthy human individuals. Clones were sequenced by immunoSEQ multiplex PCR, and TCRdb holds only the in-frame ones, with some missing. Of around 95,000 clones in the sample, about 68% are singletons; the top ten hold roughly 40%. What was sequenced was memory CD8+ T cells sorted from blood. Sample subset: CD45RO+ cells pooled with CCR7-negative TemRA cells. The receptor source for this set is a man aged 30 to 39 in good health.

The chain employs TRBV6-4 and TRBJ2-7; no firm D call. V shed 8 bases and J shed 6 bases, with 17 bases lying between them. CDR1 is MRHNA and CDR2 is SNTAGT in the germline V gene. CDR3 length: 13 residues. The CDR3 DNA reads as TGTGCCAGCGTTAGCCCTTTAGTTCCCGAGCAGTACTTC. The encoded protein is CASVSPLVPEQYF.

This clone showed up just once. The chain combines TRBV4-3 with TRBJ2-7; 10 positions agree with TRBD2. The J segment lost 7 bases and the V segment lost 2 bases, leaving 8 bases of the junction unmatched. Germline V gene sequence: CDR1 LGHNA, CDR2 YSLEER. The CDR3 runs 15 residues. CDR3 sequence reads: CASSQLAGVSREQYF. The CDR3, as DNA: TGCGCCAGCAGCCAACTAGCGGGAGTCTCTCGGGAGCAGTACTTC.

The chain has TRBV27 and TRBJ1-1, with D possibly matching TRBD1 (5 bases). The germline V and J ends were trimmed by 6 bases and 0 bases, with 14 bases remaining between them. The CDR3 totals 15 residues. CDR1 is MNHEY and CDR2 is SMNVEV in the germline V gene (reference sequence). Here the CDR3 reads CASRSAGTVNTEAFF. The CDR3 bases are TGTGCCAGCAGATCCGCCGGGACGGTGAACACTGAAGCTTTCTTT.

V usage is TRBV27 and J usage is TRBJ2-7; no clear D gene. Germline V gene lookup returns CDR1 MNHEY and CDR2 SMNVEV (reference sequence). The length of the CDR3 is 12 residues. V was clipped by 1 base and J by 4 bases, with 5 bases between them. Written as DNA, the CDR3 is TGTGCCAGCAGTTTATATGGGTACGAGCAGTACTTC. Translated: CASSLYGYEQYF.

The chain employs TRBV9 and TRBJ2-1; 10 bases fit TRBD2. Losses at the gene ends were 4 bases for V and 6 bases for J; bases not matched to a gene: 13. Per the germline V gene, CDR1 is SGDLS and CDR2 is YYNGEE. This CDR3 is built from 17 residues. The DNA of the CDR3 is TGTGCCAGCAGCTTCCCTTTAGCGGGAGGTAACCCCAATGAGCAGTTCTTC. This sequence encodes CASSFPLAGGNPNEQFF.

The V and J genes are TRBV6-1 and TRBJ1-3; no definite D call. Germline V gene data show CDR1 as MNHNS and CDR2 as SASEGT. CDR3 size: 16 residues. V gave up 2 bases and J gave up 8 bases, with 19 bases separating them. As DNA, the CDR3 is TGTGCCAGCAGTGAATCGGTGGGATCCGGGGAGCACACCATATATTTT. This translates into CASSESVGSGEHTIYF.

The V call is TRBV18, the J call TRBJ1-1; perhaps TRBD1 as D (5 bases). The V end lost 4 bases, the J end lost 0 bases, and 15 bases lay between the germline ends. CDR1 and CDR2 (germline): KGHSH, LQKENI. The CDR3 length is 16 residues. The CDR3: CASSRDSGALNTEAFF. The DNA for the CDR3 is TGTGCCAGCTCACGGGATAGTGGGGCTTTGAACACTGAAGCTTTCTTT. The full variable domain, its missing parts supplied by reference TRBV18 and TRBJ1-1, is NAGVMQNPRHLVRRRGQEARLRCSPMKGHSHVYWYRQLPEEGLKFMVYLQKENIIDESGMPKERFSAEFPKEGPSILRIQQVVRGDSAAYFCASSRDSGALNTEAFFGQGTRLTVV.

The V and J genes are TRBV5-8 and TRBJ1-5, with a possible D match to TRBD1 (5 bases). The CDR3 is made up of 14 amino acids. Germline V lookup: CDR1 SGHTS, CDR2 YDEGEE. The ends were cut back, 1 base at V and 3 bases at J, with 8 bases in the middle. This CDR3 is CASSLRGTNQPQHF. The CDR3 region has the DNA TGTGCCAGCAGCTTGAGGGGTACCAATCAGCCCCAGCATTTT.

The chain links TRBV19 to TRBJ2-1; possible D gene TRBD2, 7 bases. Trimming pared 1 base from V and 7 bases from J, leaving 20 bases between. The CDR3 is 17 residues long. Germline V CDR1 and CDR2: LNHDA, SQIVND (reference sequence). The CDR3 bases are TGTGCCAGTAGTATAGCTAGTTCGGGGGGCGGAGGGAATGAGCAGTTCTTC. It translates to CASSIASSGGGGNEQFF.

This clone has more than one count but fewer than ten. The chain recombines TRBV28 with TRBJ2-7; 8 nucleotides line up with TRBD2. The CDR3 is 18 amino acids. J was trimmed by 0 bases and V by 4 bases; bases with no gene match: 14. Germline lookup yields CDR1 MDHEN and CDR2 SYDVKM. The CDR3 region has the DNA TGTGCCAGCAGTTCCCTCGGTGGGGTAGCGGGAACCTCCTACGAGCAGTACTTC. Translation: CASSSLGGVAGTSYEQYF.

The CDR3 region is CASSDSEASYNEQFF. The DNA of the CDR3 is TGTGCCAGCAGTGACTCAGAAGCCTCCTACAATGAGCAGTTCTTC. The genes are TRBV6-4 and TRBJ2-1; D is undetermined. The V gene lost 0 bases and the J gene lost 0 bases, with 6 bases spanning the gap. The CDR3 spans 15 residues. The germline CDR1 and CDR2 sequences are MRHNA and SNTAGT.

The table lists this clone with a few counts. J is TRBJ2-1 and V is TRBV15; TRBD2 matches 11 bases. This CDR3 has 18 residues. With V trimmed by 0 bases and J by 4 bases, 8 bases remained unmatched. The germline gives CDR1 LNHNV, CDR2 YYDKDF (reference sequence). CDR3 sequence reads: CATSREGIAGGPYNEQFF. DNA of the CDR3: TGTGCCACCAGCAGAGAGGGTATAGCGGGAGGGCCTTACAATGAGCAGTTCTTC.

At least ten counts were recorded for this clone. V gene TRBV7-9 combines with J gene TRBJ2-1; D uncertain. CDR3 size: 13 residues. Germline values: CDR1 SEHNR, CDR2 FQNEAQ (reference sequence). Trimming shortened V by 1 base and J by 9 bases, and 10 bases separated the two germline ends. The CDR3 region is CASSLGDRGEQFF. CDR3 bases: TGTGCCAGCAGCTTAGGGGATCGAGGTGAGCAGTTCTTC.

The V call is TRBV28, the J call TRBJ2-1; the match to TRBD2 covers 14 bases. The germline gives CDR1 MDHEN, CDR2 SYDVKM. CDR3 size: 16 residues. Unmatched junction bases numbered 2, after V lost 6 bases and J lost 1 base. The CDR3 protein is CASRGLAGVSYNEQFF. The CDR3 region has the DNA TGTGCCAGCAGGGGACTAGCGGGAGTATCCTACAATGAGCAGTTCTTC.

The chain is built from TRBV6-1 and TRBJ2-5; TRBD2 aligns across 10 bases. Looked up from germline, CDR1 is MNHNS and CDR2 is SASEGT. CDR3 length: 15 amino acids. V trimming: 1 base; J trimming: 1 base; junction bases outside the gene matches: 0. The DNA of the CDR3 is TGTGCCAGCAGTGAAGTAGCGGGAGGCCAAGAGACCCAGTACTTC. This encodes CASSEVAGGQETQYF.

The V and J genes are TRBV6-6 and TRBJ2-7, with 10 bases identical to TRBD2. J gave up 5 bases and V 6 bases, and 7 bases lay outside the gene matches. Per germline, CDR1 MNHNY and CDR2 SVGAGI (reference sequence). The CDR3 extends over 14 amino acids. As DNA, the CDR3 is TGTGCCAGCAGCCGTACTAGCGGGGACCACGAGCAGTACTTC. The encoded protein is CASSRTSGDHEQYF.

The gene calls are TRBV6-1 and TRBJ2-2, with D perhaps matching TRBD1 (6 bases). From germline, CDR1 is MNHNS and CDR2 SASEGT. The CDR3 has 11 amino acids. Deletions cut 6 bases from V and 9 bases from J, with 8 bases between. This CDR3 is CASSRDRELFF. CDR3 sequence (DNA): TGTGCCAGCAGCCGGGACAGGGAGCTGTTTTTT.